This T cell receptor (beta chain) was captured by sequencing in a study of blood T cell repertoires in COVID-19. Profiled with immunoSEQ multiplex PCR; TCRdb holds only in-frame clones, not every one. The sample has 200,000 or so clones, 87% seen once; the top ten hold less than 14%. Per germline, CDR1 MNHEY and CDR2 SVGAGI. This CDR3 is 13 amino acids long. Trimming removed 2 bases from V and 4 bases from J, with 9 bases in between. Source material: PBMCs or T cells enriched from blood (not recorded which). The sequence came from a man in his thirties or forties who had recovered from COVID-19. V usage is TRBV6-5 and J usage is TRBJ2-7, with D possibly TRBD1 on 5 matching bases. The CDR3, as DNA: TGTGCCAGCAGTTACGGACAAACATACGAGCAGTACTTC. The encoded protein is CASSYGQTYEQYF.